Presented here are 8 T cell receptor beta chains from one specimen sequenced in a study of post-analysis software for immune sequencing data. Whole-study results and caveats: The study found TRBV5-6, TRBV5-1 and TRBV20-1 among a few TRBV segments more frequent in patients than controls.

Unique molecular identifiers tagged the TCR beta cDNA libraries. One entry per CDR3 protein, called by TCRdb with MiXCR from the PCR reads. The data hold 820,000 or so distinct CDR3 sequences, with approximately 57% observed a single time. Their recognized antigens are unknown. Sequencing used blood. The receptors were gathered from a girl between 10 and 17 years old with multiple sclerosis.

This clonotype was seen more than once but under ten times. CDR3 coding DNA: TGTGCCAGCAGCCCAGGTAGCGCAAGCACAGATACGCAGTATTTT. Translating it yields CASSPGSASTDTQYF. The V call is TRBV6-6, the J call TRBJ2-3; D is perhaps TRBD2 (5 bases). Between the trimmed V and J ends, which lost 6 bases and 0 bases, there was a span of 13 bases. The CDR3 has 15 residues. The germline V gene has CDR1 MNHNY and CDR2 SVGAGI (reference sequence).

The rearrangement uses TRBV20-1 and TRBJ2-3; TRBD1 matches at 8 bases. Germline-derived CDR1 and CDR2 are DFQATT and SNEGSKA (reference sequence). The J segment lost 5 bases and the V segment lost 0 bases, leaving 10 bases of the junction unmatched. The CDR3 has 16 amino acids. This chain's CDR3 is CSARDRFRGRGDTQYF. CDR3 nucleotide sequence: TGCAGTGCTAGAGATCGGTTCAGGGGGCGAGGAGATACGCAGTATTTT.

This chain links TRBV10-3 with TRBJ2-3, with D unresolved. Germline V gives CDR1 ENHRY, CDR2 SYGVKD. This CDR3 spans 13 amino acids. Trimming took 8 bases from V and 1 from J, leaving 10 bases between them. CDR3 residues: CAILWAGTDTQYF. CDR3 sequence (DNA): TGTGCCATCCTATGGGCGGGCACAGATACGCAGTATTTT.

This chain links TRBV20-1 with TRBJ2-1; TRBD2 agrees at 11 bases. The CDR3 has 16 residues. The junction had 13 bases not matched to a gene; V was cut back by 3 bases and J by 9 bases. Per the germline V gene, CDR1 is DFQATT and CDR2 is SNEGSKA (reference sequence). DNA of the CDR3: TGCAGTGCTAGCGTGATAGCGGGGGGGCCAGTGGCTGAGCAGTTCTTC. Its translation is CSASVIAGGPVAEQFF.

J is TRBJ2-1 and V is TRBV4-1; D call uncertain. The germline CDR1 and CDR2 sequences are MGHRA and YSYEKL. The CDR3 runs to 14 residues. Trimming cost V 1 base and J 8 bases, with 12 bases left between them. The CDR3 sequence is CASSQVLPGDEQFF. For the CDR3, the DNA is TGCGCCAGCAGCCAAGTCCTTCCTGGGGATGAGCAGTTCTTC.

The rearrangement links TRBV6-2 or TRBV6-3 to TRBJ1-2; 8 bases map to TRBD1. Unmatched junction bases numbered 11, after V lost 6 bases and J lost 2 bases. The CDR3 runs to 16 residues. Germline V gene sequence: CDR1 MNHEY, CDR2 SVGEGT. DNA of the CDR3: TGTGCCAGCAGCTATTCGGGCGGGACAGGAAACTATGGCTACACCTTC. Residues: CASSYSGGTGNYGYTF.

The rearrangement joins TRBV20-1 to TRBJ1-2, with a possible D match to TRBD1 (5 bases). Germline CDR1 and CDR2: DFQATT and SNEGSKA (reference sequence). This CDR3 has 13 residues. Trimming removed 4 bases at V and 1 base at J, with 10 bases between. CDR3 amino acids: CSATTVVNYGYTF. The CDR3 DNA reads TGCAGTGCTACGACAGTCGTTAACTATGGCTACACCTTC.

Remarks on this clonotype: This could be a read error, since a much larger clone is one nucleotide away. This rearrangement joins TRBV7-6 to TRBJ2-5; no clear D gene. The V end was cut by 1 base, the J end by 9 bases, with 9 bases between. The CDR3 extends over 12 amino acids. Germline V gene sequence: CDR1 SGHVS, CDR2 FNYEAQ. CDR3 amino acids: CASSLVAEAQYF. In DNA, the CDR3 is TGTGCCAGCAGCTTAGTAGCCGAGGCCCAGTACTTC.